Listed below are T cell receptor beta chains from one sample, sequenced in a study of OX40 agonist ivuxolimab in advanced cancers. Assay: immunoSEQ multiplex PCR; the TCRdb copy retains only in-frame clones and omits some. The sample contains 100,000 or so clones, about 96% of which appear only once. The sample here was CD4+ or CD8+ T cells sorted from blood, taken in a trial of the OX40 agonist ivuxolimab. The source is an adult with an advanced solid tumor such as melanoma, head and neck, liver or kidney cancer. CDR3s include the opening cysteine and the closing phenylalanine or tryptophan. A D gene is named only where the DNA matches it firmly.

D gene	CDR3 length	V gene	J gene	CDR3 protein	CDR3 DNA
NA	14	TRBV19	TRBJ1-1	CASSHLGVGTEAFF	TGTGCCAGTAGCCACCTCGGGGTTGGGACTGAAGCTTTCTTT
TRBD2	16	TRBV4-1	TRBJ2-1	CASSQERAGGPTEQFF	TGCGCCAGCAGCCAAGAGCGAGCGGGAGGGCCGACCGAGCAGTTCTTC
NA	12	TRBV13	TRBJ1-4	CASSLAGEKLFF	TGTGCCAGCAGCTTAGCGGGTGAAAAACTGTTTTTT
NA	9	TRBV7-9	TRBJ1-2	CASSLRDKF	TGTGCCAGCAGCTTAAGGGACAAGTTC
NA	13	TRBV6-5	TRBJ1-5	CASSWTGNQPQHF	TGTGCCAGCAGTTGGACGGGCAATCAGCCCCAGCATTTT
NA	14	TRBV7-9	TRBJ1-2	CASSFSEANYGYTF	TGTGCCAGCAGCTTTTCGGAAGCTAACTATGGCTACACCTTC
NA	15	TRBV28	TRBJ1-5	CASSLAGLGNQPQHF	TGTGCCAGCAGTTTAGCAGGGTTAGGCAATCAGCCCCAGCATTTT
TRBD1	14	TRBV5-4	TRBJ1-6	CASSSGQGSAPLHF	TGTGCCAGCAGCTCGGGACAGGGGTCAGCACCCCTCCACTTT
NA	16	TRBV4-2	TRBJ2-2	CASSPLNTANTGELFF	TGTGCCAGCAGCCCATTAAATACAGCGAACACCGGGGAGCTGTTTTTT
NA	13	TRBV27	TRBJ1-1	CASSFQGVTEAFF	TGTGCCAGCAGTTTTCAGGGAGTCACTGAAGCTTTCTTT